This entry features one T cell receptor (beta chain) sequence. These data come from a study of Graves' ophthalmopathy and Graves' hyperthyroidism. RNA transcripts served as template for amplifying TCR beta CDR3 sequences. RT-PCR in the first round used HTBI primers; a second-round multiplex PCR followed. One entry per CDR3 protein results from TCRdb running MiXCR on the multiplex PCR reads. Of some 1.1 million distinct CDR3 sequences in the sample, about two fifths were seen once. CDR1 is SQVTM, CDR2 ANQGSEA, per germline. The CDR3 runs 12 residues. Trimming cost V 3 bases and J 4 bases, with 9 bases left between them.

The TCR was taken from an adult man with Graves' hyperthyroidism. Source material: peripheral blood or thyroid tissue (not recorded which). This chain links TRBV29-1 with TRBJ1-1; D remains unclear. The CDR3 bases are TGCAGCGTTGAGGCAGTTCCCACTGAAGCTTTCTTT. As protein: CSVEAVPTEAFF. Supplemented by reference TRBV29-1 and TRBJ1-1, the full variable domain reads SAVISQKPSRDICQRGTSLTIQCQVDSQVTMMFWYRQQPGQSLTLIATANQGSEATYESGFVIDKFPISRPNLTFSTLTVSNMSPEDSSIYLCSVEAVPTEAFFGQGTRLTVV.